This T cell receptor (beta chain) is from a study of Ad26.COV2.S vaccination and SARS-CoV-2 variants. Per germline, CDR1 SGHAT and CDR2 FQNNGV. The CDR3 is 18 residues long. V was pared by 3 bases and J by 9 bases, with 15 bases of the junction left unmatched. Treatment defined: some 20 received Ad26.COV2.S at low or high dose, single or two shots; about five received placebo; per-sample allocation not given. Samples came from day 63 after the first vaccine or placebo injection. This table comes from immunoSEQ multiplex PCR, and its TCRdb copy is limited to in-frame clones, with some not included. The table has approximately 400,000 clones, 80% to 90% seen once.

The V and J genes are TRBV11-2 and TRBJ2-1; 12 bases align to TRBD2. The sequencing here drew on peripheral blood, taken in a trial of Ad26.COV2.S vaccine versus placebo. This TCR derives from a person between 18 and 60 years old who received the Ad26.COV2.S COVID-19 vaccine or a placebo. The CDR3 DNA sequence: TGTGCCAGCAGCTTGAGGACTCTCAGACTAGCGGGAGTGGGTGAGCAGTTCTTC. Its translation is CASSLRTLRLAGVGEQFF.